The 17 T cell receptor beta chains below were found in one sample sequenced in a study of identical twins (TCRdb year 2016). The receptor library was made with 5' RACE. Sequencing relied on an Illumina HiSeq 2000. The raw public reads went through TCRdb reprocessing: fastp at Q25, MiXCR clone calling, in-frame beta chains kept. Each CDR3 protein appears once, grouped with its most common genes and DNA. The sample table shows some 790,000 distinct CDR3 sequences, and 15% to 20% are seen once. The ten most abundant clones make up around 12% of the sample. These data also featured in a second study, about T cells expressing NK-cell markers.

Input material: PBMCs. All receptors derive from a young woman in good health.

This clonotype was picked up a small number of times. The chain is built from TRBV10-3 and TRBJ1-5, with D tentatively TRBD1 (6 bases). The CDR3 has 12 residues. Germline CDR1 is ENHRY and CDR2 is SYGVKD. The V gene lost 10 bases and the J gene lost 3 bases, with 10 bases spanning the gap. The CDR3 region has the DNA TGTGCCACAGCAGGGGACAATCAGCCCCAGCATTTT. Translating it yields CATAGDNQPQHF.

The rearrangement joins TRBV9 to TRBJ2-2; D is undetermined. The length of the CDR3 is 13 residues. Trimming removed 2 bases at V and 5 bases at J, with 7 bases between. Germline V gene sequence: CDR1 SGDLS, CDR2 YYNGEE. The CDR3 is CASSVQPTGELFF. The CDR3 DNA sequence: TGTGCCAGCAGCGTTCAACCGACCGGGGAGCTGTTTTTT. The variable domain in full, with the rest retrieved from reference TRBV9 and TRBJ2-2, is DSGVTQTPKHLITATGQRVTLRCSPRSGDLSVYWYQQSLDQGLQFLIQYYNGEERAKGNILERFSAQQFPDLHSELNLSSLELGDSALYFCASSVQPTGELFFGEGSRLTVL.

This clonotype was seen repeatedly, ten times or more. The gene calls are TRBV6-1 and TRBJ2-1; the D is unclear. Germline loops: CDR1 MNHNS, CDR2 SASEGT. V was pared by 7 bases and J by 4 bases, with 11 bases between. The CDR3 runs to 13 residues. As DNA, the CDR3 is TGTGCCAGCAAACATATTCAATACAATGAGCAGTTCTTC. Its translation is CASKHIQYNEQFF.

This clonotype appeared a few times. The CDR3 DNA reads TGTGCCAGCAGTTCTCAGTCGGACGCAGATACGCAGTATTTT. Encoded protein: CASSSQSDADTQYF. The rearrangement links TRBV27 to TRBJ2-3; D unresolved. Trimming cost V 4 bases and J 4 bases, with 12 bases left between them. The CDR3 consists of 14 residues. Germline CDR1 reads MNHEY; CDR2 reads SMNVEV (reference sequence).

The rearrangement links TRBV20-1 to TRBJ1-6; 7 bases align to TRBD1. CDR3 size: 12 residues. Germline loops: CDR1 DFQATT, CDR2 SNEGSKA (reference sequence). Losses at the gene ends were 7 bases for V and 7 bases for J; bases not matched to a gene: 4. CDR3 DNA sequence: TGCAGTGTCACACAGGGGAATTCACCCCTCCACTTT. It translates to CSVTQGNSPLHF.

Written as DNA, the CDR3 is TGCAGTGCTTTACTAGCGGCCTACCAAGAGACCCAGTACTTC. It encodes CSALLAAYQETQYF. The chain is built from TRBV20-1 and TRBJ2-5, with 8 positions matching TRBD2. Germline assignment: CDR1 DFQATT and CDR2 SNEGSKA (reference sequence). The CDR3 runs to 14 residues. Trimming removed 5 bases from V and 0 bases from J; junction bases left unmatched: 5.

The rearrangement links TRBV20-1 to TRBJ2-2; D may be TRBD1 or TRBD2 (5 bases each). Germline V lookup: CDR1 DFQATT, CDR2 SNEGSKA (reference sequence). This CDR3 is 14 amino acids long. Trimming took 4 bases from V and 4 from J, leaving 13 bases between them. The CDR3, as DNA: TGCAGTGCTATCTCGGGGCCGGGCACCGGGGAGCTGTTTTTT. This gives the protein CSAISGPGTGELFF.

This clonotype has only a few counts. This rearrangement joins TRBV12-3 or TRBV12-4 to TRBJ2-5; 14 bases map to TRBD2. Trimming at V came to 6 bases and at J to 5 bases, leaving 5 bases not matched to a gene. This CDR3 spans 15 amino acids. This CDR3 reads CASSWGLAGAETQYF. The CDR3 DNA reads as TGTGCCAGCAGCTGGGGACTAGCGGGAGCGGAGACCCAGTACTTC.

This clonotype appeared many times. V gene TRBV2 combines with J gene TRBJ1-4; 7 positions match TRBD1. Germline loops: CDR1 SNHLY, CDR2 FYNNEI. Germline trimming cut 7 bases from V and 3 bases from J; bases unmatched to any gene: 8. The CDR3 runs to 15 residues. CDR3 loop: CASNPQGVANEKLFF. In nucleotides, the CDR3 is TGTGCCAGCAACCCCCAGGGGGTGGCTAATGAAAAACTGTTTTTT.

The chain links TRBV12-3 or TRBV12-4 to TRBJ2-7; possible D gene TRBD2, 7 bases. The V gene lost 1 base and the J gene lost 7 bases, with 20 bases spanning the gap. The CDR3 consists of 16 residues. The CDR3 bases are TGTGCCAGCAGTTTAGGCTTAACCGGCGGGGGCTGGGAGCAGTACTTC. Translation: CASSLGLTGGGWEQYF.

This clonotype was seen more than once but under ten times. The CDR3 sequence: CASSLLLEGTEAFF. In nucleotides, the CDR3 is TGTGCCAGCAGCTTACTTTTGGAGGGCACTGAAGCTTTCTTT. This chain uses TRBV11-2 with TRBJ1-1; D remains unclear. Germline values: CDR1 SGHAT, CDR2 FQNNGV. Trimming cost V 2 bases and J 4 bases, with 11 bases left between them. This CDR3 comprises 14 residues.

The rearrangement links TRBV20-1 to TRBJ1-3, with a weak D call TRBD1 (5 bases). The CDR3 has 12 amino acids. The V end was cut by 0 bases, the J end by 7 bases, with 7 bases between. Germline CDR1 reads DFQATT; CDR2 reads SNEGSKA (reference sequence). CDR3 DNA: TGCAGTGCTAGAGATGGGGGGAACACCATATATTTT. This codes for CSARDGGNTIYF.

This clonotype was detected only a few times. The CDR3 loop reads CASSISGRAGNEQFF. The CDR3 DNA is TGTGCCAGCAGCATCAGCGGGAGGGCAGGCAATGAGCAGTTCTTC. This chain connects TRBV7-2 to TRBJ2-1; TRBD2 aligns across 10 bases. V shed 5 bases, J shed 6 bases, and the junction held 7 bases outside the gene matches. The CDR3 covers 15 residues. In germline, CDR1 is SGHTA, CDR2 FQGNSA.

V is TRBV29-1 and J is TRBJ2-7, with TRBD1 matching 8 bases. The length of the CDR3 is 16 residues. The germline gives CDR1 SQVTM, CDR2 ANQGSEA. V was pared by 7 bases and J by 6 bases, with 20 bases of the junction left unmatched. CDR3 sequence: CSAVPVRGQGSPEQYF. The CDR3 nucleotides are TGCAGCGCTGTTCCCGTTAGAGGACAGGGCTCCCCCGAGCAGTACTTC.

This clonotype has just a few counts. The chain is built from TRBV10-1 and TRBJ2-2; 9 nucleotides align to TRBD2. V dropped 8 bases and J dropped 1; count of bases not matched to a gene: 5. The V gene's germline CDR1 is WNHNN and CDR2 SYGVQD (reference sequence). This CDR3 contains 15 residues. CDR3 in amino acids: CASSGTSWNTGELFF. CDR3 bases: TGCGCCAGCTCCGGGACTAGCTGGAACACCGGGGAGCTGTTTTTT.

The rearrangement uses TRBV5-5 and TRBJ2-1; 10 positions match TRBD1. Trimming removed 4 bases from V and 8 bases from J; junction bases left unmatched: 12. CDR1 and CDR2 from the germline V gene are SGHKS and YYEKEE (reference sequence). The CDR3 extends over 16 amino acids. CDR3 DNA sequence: TGTGCCAGCAGCAACTTCTCGGGACAGGGGAGAGATGAGCAGTTCTTC. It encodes CASSNFSGQGRDEQFF.

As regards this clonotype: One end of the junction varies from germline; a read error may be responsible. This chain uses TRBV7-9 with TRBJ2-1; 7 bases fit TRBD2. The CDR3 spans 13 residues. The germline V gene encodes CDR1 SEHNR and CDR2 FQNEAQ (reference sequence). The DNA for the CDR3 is TGTGCCAGCAGCTTAAGCGGGATCAATGAGCTGTTCTTC. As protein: CASSLSGINELFF.